This TCR beta chain was obtained from a study of blood T cell repertoires in COVID-19 (dated by TCRdb to about 2020). At the level of the whole study: Collaborator samples came from the United States, Italy and Spain and covered acute and convalescent phases of COVID-19. The prospective study material was composed of cDNA or gDNA derived from T cells, B-cell-depleted T cells, or PBMCs. The repertoires were released in a freely available public database intended as a resource for research on the immune response to SARS-CoV-2. The samples were drawn from the first 160 participants of the ongoing ImmuneRACE study and from 1,254 subjects provided by 6 global collaborators. The dataset comprised deeply sampled blood TCRbeta repertoires from subjects exposed to, actively infected with, or recovered from COVID-19. Where available, HLA class I and class II types were taken from metadata supplied by the sample provider and were not determined by assay-based typing. Sample metadata almost always included a de-identified subject ID, COVID-19 status, age in years and sex.

The CDR3 contains 17 residues, cysteine and phenylalanine counted. Only CDR3 DNA remains: 51 bases, in frame from the first base. As encoded in the germline V gene (reference sequence), CDR1 is LNHDA while CDR2 is SQIVND. Trimming takes 3 bases off V and 1 base off J; junction bases not matched to a gene: 8. As concerns this clone: No antigen is known for it. Base qualities are missing; no much larger clone stands one base away.

Beyond this particular receptor, the publication reports: The quantity of clinical and demographic metadata differed by source and by participant and was supplied without curation.

The immunoSEQ Assay, a bias-controlled multiplex PCR, was used to amplify TCRbeta CDR3 regions from genomic DNA. On the authors' methods: Within the assay, amplification of reference gene primers was used to estimate how many nucleated cells each sample contained. To quantify the absolute abundance of each unique TCRbeta CDR3 rearrangement, sequence reads were collapsed and filtered. For each sample, productive Simpson clonality was calculated by taking the square root of Simpson's diversity index across productive rearrangements. Not all clones reach the TCRdb copy of this immuneACCESS table, which keeps in-frame sequences only. Checked studies attribute under half of the gap to unresolved V genes and leave the rest unexplained. From that table come the V and J calls and clone size; the DNA was used to work out D and trimming. The sample contains 400,000 to 450,000 clones, about 91% of them found a single time. Roughly 12% of the sample is held by the ten biggest clonotypes.

In Seattle, one collaborating source enrolled patients while the infection was active and tracked those patients longitudinally over the course of disease. Whole blood was collected in K2EDTA tubes by collaborating institutions according to the institutions' own protocols. For TCRbeta analysis, collaborators shipped samples in one of three forms: frozen whole blood, isolated PBMCs, or DNA extracted from either of those sample types. Sequencing was carried out using peripheral blood. This sequence uses TRBV19 and TRBJ1-5; 8 bases in the junction line up with TRBD1. The clonotype originates from a woman aged 50 to 65 with COVID-19, enrolled during active disease. CDR3 protein: CASSMRQGLRSNQPQHF. The DNA sequence is TGTGCCAGTAGTATGAGACAGGGGTTGAGAAGCAATCAGCCCCAGCATTTT.